This T cell receptor (beta chain) was obtained from a study of blood T cell repertoires in COVID-19. Turning to the study itself: Nucleic acid was either cDNA or gDNA, and it came from T cells, B-cell-depleted T cells, or PBMCs.

The length of the CDR3 is 15 residues. Germline CDR1 and CDR2: LNHDA and SQIVND (reference sequence). The ends lost 3 bases at V and 2 bases at J; junction bases unmatched: 5. Living in about two dozen US areas, the participants were between about 18 and 90 years of age. Membership in each cohort depended on participant-reported clinical history. Two negative PCRs, clearance, or symptom resolution characterized the recovered Cohort 3 donors. Clones were sequenced by immunoSEQ multiplex PCR, and TCRdb holds only the in-frame ones, with some missing. The sample holds about 390,000 clones, roughly 89% seen once.

This clonotype was obtained from a woman in her fifties or sixties who had recovered from COVID-19. The chain has TRBV19 and TRBJ2-7, with 9 bases that match TRBD1. Sequenced sample: PBMCs or T cells enriched from blood (not recorded which). CDR3 bases: TGTGCCAGTAGTATGGCACAGGGGGCCACCTACGAGCAGTACTTC. This sequence encodes CASSMAQGATYEQYF.